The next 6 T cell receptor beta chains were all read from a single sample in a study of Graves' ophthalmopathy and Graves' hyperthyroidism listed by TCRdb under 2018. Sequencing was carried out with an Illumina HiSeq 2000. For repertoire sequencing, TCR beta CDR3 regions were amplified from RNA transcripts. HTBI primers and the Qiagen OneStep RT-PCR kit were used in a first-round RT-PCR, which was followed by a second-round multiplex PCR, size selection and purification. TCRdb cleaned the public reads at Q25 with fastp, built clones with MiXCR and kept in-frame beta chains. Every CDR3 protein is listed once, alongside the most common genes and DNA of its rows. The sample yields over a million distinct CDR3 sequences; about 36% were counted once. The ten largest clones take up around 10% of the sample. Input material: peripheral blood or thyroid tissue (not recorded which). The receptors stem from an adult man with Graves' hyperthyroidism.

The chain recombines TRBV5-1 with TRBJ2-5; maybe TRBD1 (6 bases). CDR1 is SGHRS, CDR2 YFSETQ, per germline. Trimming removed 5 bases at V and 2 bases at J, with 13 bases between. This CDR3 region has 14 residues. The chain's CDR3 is CASRRQVTQETQYF. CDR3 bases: TGCGCCAGCAGACGACAGGTTACACAAGAGACCCAGTACTTC.

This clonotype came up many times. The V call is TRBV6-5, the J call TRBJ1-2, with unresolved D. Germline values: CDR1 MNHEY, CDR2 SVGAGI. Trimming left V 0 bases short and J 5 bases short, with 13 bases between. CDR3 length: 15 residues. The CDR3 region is CASSYSPGVGYGYTF. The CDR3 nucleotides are TGTGCCAGCAGTTACTCGCCGGGTGTGGGGTATGGCTACACCTTC.

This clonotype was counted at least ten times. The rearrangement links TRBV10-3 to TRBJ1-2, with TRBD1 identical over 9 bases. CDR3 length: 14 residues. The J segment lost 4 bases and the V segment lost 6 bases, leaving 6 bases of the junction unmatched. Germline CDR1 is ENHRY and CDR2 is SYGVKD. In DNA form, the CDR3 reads TGTGCCATCAGGGGGGACAGGGAGATCTATGGCTACACCTTC. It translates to CAIRGDREIYGYTF.

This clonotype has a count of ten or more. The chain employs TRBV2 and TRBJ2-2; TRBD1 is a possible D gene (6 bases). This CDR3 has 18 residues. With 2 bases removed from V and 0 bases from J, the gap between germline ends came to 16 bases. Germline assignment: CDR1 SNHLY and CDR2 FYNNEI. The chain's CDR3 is CASSELGMGAANTGELFF. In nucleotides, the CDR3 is TGTGCCAGCAGTGAATTGGGTATGGGGGCCGCGAACACCGGGGAGCTGTTTTTT.

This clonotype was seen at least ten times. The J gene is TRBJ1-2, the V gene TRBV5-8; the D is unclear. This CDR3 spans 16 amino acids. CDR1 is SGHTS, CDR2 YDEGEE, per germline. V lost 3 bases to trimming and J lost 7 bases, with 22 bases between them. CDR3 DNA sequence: TGTGCCAGCAGCTGGGGTGGGAGGTACGATACTCGTGGCTACACCTTC. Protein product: CASSWGGRYDTRGYTF.

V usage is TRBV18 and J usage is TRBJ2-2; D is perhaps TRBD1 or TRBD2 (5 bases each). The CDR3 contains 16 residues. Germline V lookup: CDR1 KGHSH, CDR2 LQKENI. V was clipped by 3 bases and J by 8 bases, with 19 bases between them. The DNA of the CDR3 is TGTGCCAGCTCACCGTATATCCGGGACGCACAGGGGGAGCTGTTTTTT. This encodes CASSPYIRDAQGELFF.